This TCR beta chain was recorded in a study of memory CD4+ T cells and cytomegalovirus serostatus. Study conclusions and caveats: Of under 200 reported CMV TCRbeta sequences, some 67 were found in memory CD4+ repertoires.

The CDR3 is 15 amino acids. V lost 1 base and J lost 2; bases outside the gene matches: 1. From germline, CDR1 is SGHVS and CDR2 FQNEAQ. Points on this clone: Its antigen is still unknown.

Sequencing was performed with immunoSEQ multiplex PCR; in TCRdb, only in-frame clones are kept and a portion is missing. The repertoire holds some 52,000 clones, around 83% seen once, with roughly 2% in the top ten. The sort gate was single viable CD3+CD4+CD8-CD45RO+ cells for memory CD4+ T cells. The sequence was obtained from an adult in good health and CMV-seropositive. V is TRBV7-8 and J is TRBJ2-7; 11 bases agree with TRBD2. Sequencing used memory CD4+ T cells from blood. CDR3 protein: CASSLGSGRAYEQYF. For the CDR3, the DNA is TGTGCCAGCAGCTTAGGTAGCGGGAGGGCCTACGAGCAGTACTTC. The whole variable domain, filled in from reference TRBV7-8 and TRBJ2-7, reads GAGVSQSPRYKVAKRGQDVALRCDPISGHVSLFWYQQALGQGPEFLTYFQNEAQLDKSGLPSDRFFAERPEGSVSTLKIQRTQQEDSAVYLCASSLGSGRAYEQYFGPGTRLTVT.